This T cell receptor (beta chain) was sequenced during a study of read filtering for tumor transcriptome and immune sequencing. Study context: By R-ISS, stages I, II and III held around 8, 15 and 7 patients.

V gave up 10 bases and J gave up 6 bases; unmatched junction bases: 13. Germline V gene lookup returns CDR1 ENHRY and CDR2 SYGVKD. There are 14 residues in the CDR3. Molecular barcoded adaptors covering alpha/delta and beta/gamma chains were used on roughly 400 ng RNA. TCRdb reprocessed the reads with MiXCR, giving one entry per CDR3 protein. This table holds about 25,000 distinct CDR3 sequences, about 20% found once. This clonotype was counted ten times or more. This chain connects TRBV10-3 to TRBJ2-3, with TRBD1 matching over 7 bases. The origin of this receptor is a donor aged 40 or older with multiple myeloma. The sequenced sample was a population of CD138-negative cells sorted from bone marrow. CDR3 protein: CATSLTGKDDTQYF. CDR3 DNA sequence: TGTGCCACTTCCCTGACAGGGAAAGATGATACGCAGTATTTT.